The clone carrying this T cell receptor (beta chain) was detected only once. Antigen: not known. Recently diagnosed hyperthyroidism of less than 2 months' duration affected patients aged 18 to 65. Used for diagnoses were clinical symptoms, serum thyroxine and TRAb, thyroid ultrasound and orbital computed tomography. The entry originates in a study of T cells in Graves' hyperthyroidism and ophthalmopathy. Study observations and caveats: The model foresaw ophthalmopathy a median roughly 6.6 months prior to onset.

Amplification of TCR beta CDR3 regions used RNA as the template. An initial round of RT-PCR targeting the TCR CDR3 relied on the HTBI primer set. TCRdb processed the multiplex PCR reads anew with MiXCR; each CDR3 protein has one entry. The sample consists of 380,000 or so distinct CDR3 sequences, around an eighth of them appearing once. The V and J ends lost 5 bases and 10 bases respectively, with 18 bases between them. The CDR3 loop spans 14 amino acids. Germline V gives CDR1 SGHDN, CDR2 FVKESK. The sequencing input was blood. This sequence was found in a man aged 25-45 years with Graves' hyperthyroidism that later progressed to Graves' ophthalmopathy. V gene TRBV14 combines with J gene TRBJ2-1; tentative D call: TRBD2 (6 bases). The CDR3: CASSFRLGRNEQFF. The CDR3 DNA is TGTGCCAGCAGCTTCCGACTAGGCCGAAACGAGCAGTTCTTC.